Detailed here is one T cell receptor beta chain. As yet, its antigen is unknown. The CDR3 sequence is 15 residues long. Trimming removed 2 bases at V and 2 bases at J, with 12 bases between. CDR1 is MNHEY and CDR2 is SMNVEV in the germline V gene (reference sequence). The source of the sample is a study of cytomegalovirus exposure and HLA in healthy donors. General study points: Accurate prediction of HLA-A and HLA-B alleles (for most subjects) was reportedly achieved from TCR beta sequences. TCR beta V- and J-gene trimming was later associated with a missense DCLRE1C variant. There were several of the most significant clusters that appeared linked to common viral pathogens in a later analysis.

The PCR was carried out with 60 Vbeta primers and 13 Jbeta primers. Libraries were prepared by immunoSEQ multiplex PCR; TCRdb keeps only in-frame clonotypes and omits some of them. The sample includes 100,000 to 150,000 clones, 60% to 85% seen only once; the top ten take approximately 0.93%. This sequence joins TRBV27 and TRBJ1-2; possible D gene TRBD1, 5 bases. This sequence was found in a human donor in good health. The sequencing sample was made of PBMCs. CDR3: CASSLRGSLNYGYTF. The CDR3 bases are TGTGCCAGCAGTTTACGGGGGTCTCTCAACTATGGCTACACCTTC.